This T cell receptor beta chain comes out of a study of cytomegalovirus exposure and HLA in healthy donors. Comment on this clone: Its antigen remains unidentified.

The PCR employed 60 Vbeta primers together with 13 Jbeta primers. The assay was immunoSEQ multiplex PCR, and TCRdb's table has in-frame clones only and misses some. Recorded for this sample: 35,000 to 50,000 clones. The CDR3 runs to 17 residues. Trimming cost V 5 bases and J 4 bases; bases outside gene matches: 7. From germline, CDR1 is WSHSY and CDR2 SAAADI. General study points: Donor immune exposure was known only as CMV serostatus. Later findings reportedly placed an Asian-associated ancestry cluster below the roughly 670-donor mean for N-insertions. A later analysis showed that HLA-associated TCR beta chains had undergone more clonal expansion than equally common others.

This chain joins TRBV10-2 and TRBJ2-5, with 16 bases that match TRBD2. Specimen: PBMCs. This clonotype was sampled from a male donor in good health and CMV-seronegative. The CDR3 DNA sequence: TGCGCCAGCAGTTCAGGGACTAGCGGGAGGGCCCCAGAGACCCAGTACTTC. It translates to CASSSGTSGRAPETQYF.